These 30 T cell receptor beta chains came from one sample sequenced in a study of patients and donors after allogeneic stem cell transplantation. TCRdb used MiXCR to reprocess the RT-PCR reads, holding one entry per CDR3 protein. The sample lists approximately 150,000 distinct CDR3 sequences; around 28% were seen once. Sequenced: blood, either unsorted or a sorted T cell fraction (not recorded which). These receptors all stem from a human donor who was either an allogeneic HSCT recipient or a stem cell or donor lymphocyte infusion donor (not recorded which). It is not recorded whose cells these are; they may come from a transplant donor.

This clonotype was counted a few times. The V call is TRBV9, the J call TRBJ1-4, with D tentatively TRBD1 (6 bases). Germline CDR1 is SGDLS and CDR2 is YYNGEE. The CDR3 length is 15 residues. With 3 bases removed from V and 2 bases from J, the gap between germline ends came to 11 bases. The CDR3 spells CASSETGTTNEKLFF. In nucleotides, the CDR3 is TGTGCCAGCAGCGAGACAGGCACGACTAATGAAAAACTGTTTTTT. The whole variable domain, remainder taken from reference TRBV9 and TRBJ1-4, is DSGVTQTPKHLITATGQRVTLRCSPRSGDLSVYWYQQSLDQGLQFLIQYYNGEERAKGNILERFSAQQFPDLHSELNLSSLELGDSALYFCASSETGTTNEKLFFGSGTQLSVL.

V and J are TRBV12-3 or TRBV12-4 and TRBJ1-1; no reliable D call. The CDR3 extends over 14 amino acids. V was shortened by 3 bases and J by 5 bases, with 13 bases between the two germline ends. Here the CDR3 reads CASSFEGLGTEAFF. Here the CDR3 DNA reads TGTGCCAGCAGTTTTGAGGGTTTGGGGACTGAAGCTTTCTTT.

J is TRBJ2-5 and V is TRBV3-1, with 9 bases identical to TRBD2. In germline, CDR1 is LGHDT, CDR2 YNNKEL (reference sequence). The CDR3 sequence is 18 residues long. Trimming cost V 3 bases and J 4 bases; bases outside gene matches: 15. Written as DNA, the CDR3 is TGTGCCAGCAGCCACGAACCAGCGGGAGGTCCTTCGCGAGAGACCCAGTACTTC. Its protein is CASSHEPAGGPSRETQYF.

The chain combines TRBV7-2 with TRBJ2-5; the D is unclear. The germline CDR1 and CDR2 sequences are SGHTA and FQGNSA. CDR3 size: 13 residues. The germline V and J ends were trimmed by 4 bases and 5 bases, with 11 bases remaining between them. The CDR3 loop reads CASSSPGWETQYF. The CDR3 nucleotides are TGTGCCAGCAGCTCCCCCGGGTGGGAGACCCAGTACTTC.

The sample holds many counts of this clonotype. The rearrangement joins TRBV5-5 to TRBJ1-4; 9 bases align to TRBD1. CDR3 length: 16 residues. From germline, CDR1 is SGHKS and CDR2 YYEKEE (reference sequence). With 2 bases clipped from V and 1 base from J, the junction kept 3 bases outside the gene matches. The DNA for the CDR3 is TGTGCCAGCAGCTTACAGGGGGCTGGAACTAATGAAAAACTGTTTTTT. The encoded protein is CASSLQGAGTNEKLFF. Based on the CDR3 plus reference TRBV5-5 and TRBJ1-4, the full variable domain is DAGVTQSPTHLIKTRGQQVTLRCSPISGHKSVSWYQQVLGQGPQFIFQYYEKEERGRGNFPDRFSARQFPNYSSELNVNALLLGDSALYLCASSLQGAGTNEKLFFGSGTQLSVL.

This sequence joins TRBV5-1 and TRBJ1-1, with D possibly TRBD1 on 5 matching bases. The germline gives CDR1 SGHRS, CDR2 YFSETQ. This CDR3 is built from 13 residues. V was clipped by 7 bases and J by 1 base, with 11 bases between them. CDR3 region: CASGFGANTEAFF. CDR3 coding DNA: TGCGCCAGCGGGTTCGGGGCGAACACTGAAGCTTTCTTT.

This chain connects TRBV7-6 to TRBJ2-1, with a weak D call TRBD1 (5 bases). The CDR3 contains 15 residues. V was trimmed by 5 bases and J by 5 bases, leaving 16 bases between them. Germline V gene data show CDR1 as SGHVS and CDR2 as FNYEAQ. The CDR3, as DNA: TGTGCCAGCAGCCCTACGATCAGGGCCCACAATGAGCAGTTCTTC. Residues: CASSPTIRAHNEQFF.

This clonotype was observed a handful of times. The chain combines TRBV6-5 with TRBJ2-2, with D unresolved. Looked up from germline, CDR1 is MNHEY and CDR2 is SVGAGI. The CDR3 spans 14 residues. Deletions cut 2 bases from V and 6 bases from J, with 10 bases between. In DNA, the CDR3 is TGTGCCAGCAGTTACACCCTTGGGGCCGGGGAGCTGTTTTTT. Its translation is CASSYTLGAGELFF.

V and J are TRBV12-3 or TRBV12-4 and TRBJ1-2; weak D call: TRBD1 (5 bases). This CDR3 has 13 residues. V was cut by 2 bases and J by 5 bases, with 9 bases left in between. CDR3 amino acids: CASSLIAGYGYTF. CDR3 sequence (DNA): TGTGCCAGCAGTTTAATCGCAGGGTATGGCTACACCTTC.

The V gene is TRBV7-2, the J gene TRBJ2-1, with 8 bases lining up with TRBD2. J was trimmed by 4 bases and V by 4 bases; bases with no gene match: 15. CDR3 length: 18 residues. Per germline, CDR1 SGHTA and CDR2 FQGNSA. The CDR3, as DNA: TGTGCCAGCAGCTCCCCTTCGGGGGGTAGCGGGGCTTACAATGAGCAGTTCTTC. Amino acid sequence: CASSSPSGGSGAYNEQFF. Based on the CDR3 plus reference TRBV7-2 and TRBJ2-1, the full variable domain is GAGVSQSPSNKVTEKGKDVELRCDPISGHTALYWYRQSLGQGLEFLIYFQGNSAPDKSGLPSDRFSAERTGGSVSTLTIQRTQQEDSAVYLCASSSPSGGSGAYNEQFFGPGTRLTVL.

V is TRBV20-1 and J is TRBJ2-7; D is possibly TRBD2 (6 bases). CDR3 length: 14 amino acids. CDR1 and CDR2 (germline): DFQATT, SNEGSKA (reference sequence). V was pared by 3 bases and J by 2 bases, with 14 bases between. This chain's CDR3 is CSASLAGNAYEQYF. The CDR3 DNA reads TGCAGTGCTAGTCTGGCGGGAAATGCCTACGAGCAGTACTTC.

This clonotype was observed a few times. The chain recombines TRBV4-3 with TRBJ2-7; the match to TRBD1 covers 8 bases. CDR1 and CDR2 (germline): LGHNA, YSLEER. There are 14 residues in the CDR3. The junction had 3 bases not matched to a gene; V was cut back by 0 bases and J by 5 bases. DNA for the CDR3: TGCGCCAGCAGCCAAGACAGGGGGCTCGACGAGCAGTACTTC. Translated, it gives CASSQDRGLDEQYF.

This clonotype showed up just a few times. The chain combines TRBV28 with TRBJ2-7; TRBD2 matches at 10 bases. The CDR3 runs to 16 residues. V lost 5 bases to trimming and J lost 3 bases; unmatched junction nucleotides: 10. Per germline, CDR1 MDHEN and CDR2 SYDVKM. DNA for the CDR3: TGTGCCAGCAGTACATTAAGCGGGAGGGCAATCTACGAGCAGTACTTC. It codes for CASSTLSGRAIYEQYF.

The rearrangement links TRBV7-9 to TRBJ2-7, with D maybe TRBD1 (6 bases). The CDR3 runs to 13 residues. Germline lookup yields CDR1 SEHNR and CDR2 FQNEAQ (reference sequence). V lost 5 bases and J 3 bases, leaving 11 bases between the germline ends. CDR3 region: CASSPNRVYEQYF. CDR3 nucleotides: TGTGCCAGCAGCCCCAACAGGGTCTACGAGCAGTACTTC.

The rearrangement uses TRBV27 and TRBJ2-7; D remains unclear. The CDR3 is 14 amino acids. Trimming shortened V by 4 bases and J by 2 bases, and 12 bases separated the two germline ends. Germline CDR1 and CDR2: MNHEY and SMNVEV (reference sequence). In DNA, the CDR3 is TGTGCCAGCAGTTCGGTAGGCAGCACCTACGAGCAGTACTTC. The encoded protein is CASSSVGSTYEQYF.

This clonotype came up many times. This chain links TRBV3-1 with TRBJ1-4; D perhaps matches TRBD1 (5 bases). The ends were cut back, 7 bases at V and 5 bases at J, with 11 bases in the middle. The germline CDR1 and CDR2 sequences are LGHDT and YNNKEL (reference sequence). This CDR3 has 13 amino acids. The DNA for the CDR3 is TGTGCCAGCACGGGGCACCTCAATGAAAAACTGTTTTTT. Translation gives CASTGHLNEKLFF.

The chain is built from TRBV24-1 and TRBJ2-2, with 10 bases lining up with TRBD1. The CDR3 consists of 18 residues. Germline V gives CDR1 KGHDR, CDR2 SFDVKD. V was clipped by 1 base and J by 4 bases; unmatched bases: 8. The CDR3 sequence is CATSDLPGDRGSTGELFF. Here the CDR3 DNA reads TGTGCCACCAGTGATTTACCCGGGGACAGGGGAAGCACCGGGGAGCTGTTTTTT.

This clonotype has a handful of counts. V is TRBV5-5 and J is TRBJ2-7, with TRBD2 matching over 8 bases. Germline V gene sequence: CDR1 SGHKS, CDR2 YYEKEE (reference sequence). The length of the CDR3 is 16 residues. V dropped 1 base and J dropped 2; count of bases not matched to a gene: 8. The CDR3 loop is CASSLSTSGVPYEQYF. CDR3 DNA: TGTGCCAGCAGCTTGTCAACTAGCGGAGTACCCTACGAGCAGTACTTC.

The V and J genes are TRBV23-1 and TRBJ2-2, with 7 nucleotides matching TRBD2. TRBV23-1 is an ORF; its function is uncertain. J gave up 1 base and V 7 bases, and 3 bases lay outside the gene matches. CDR3 length equals 14 residues. CDR3: CASISSGNTGELFF. CDR3 bases: TGCGCCAGCATCTCTAGCGGGAACACCGGGGAGCTGTTTTTT.

This sequence joins TRBV12-3 or TRBV12-4 and TRBJ2-7; TRBD1 matches 8 bases. This CDR3 has 14 amino acids. Losses at the gene ends were 4 bases for V and 0 bases for J; bases not matched to a gene: 2. CDR3 loop: CASSYGQGSYEQYF. The CDR3 nucleotides read TGTGCCAGCAGTTACGGACAGGGCTCCTACGAGCAGTACTTC.

This clonotype was detected only a few times. V usage is TRBV4-3 and J usage is TRBJ2-4; 9 bases are a match to TRBD1. The V gene's germline CDR1 is LGHNA and CDR2 YSLEER. V lost 1 base to trimming and J lost 0 bases; unmatched junction nucleotides: 4. This CDR3 is built from 17 residues. The CDR3 DNA reads as TGCGCCAGCAGCCAAGCCCCGGGACAGGGAGCCAAAAACATTCAGTACTTC. Amino acids: CASSQAPGQGAKNIQYF.

This clonotype was found a few times. The gene calls are TRBV12-3 or TRBV12-4 and TRBJ2-3; D unclear. V was shortened by 9 bases and J by 0 bases, with 4 bases between the two germline ends. CDR3 length: 11 amino acids. The CDR3 loop is CASTSTDTQYF. CDR3 bases: TGTGCCAGTACTAGCACAGATACGCAGTATTTT.

This clonotype was found a few times. This sequence joins TRBV20-1 and TRBJ2-1; 7 nucleotides align to TRBD2. The CDR3 spans 14 residues. With 4 bases clipped from V and 1 base from J, the junction kept 4 bases outside the gene matches. The germline CDR1 and CDR2 sequences are DFQATT and SNEGSKA (reference sequence). CDR3 sequence (DNA): TGCAGTGCTAACCCCGGGGGGTCCTACAATGAGCAGTTCTTC. It translates to CSANPGGSYNEQFF.

This clonotype has just a few counts. The rearrangement uses TRBV12-3 or TRBV12-4 and TRBJ2-7; D remains ambiguous. The CDR3 spans 14 residues. V gave up 4 bases and J gave up 1 base, with 11 bases separating them. The CDR3 sequence: CASSSLAQSYEQYF. Written as DNA, the CDR3 is TGTGCCAGCAGTTCCCTGGCCCAATCCTACGAGCAGTACTTC.

The chain uses TRBV28 and TRBJ2-7, with D hard to call. Germline V lookup: CDR1 MDHEN, CDR2 SYDVKM. Trimming removed 6 bases at V and 5 bases at J, with 20 bases between. This CDR3 comprises 15 residues. Here the CDR3 reads CASRSSSWSSHEQYF. CDR3 coding DNA: TGTGCCAGCAGATCTTCGTCCTGGTCGTCGCACGAGCAGTACTTC.

This clonotype was counted a single time. V gene TRBV5-6 combines with J gene TRBJ2-7, with no clear D. Trimming removed 0 bases at V and 0 bases at J, with 10 bases between. Germline-derived CDR1 and CDR2 are SGHDT and YYEEEE. This CDR3 has 15 residues. CDR3 nucleotide sequence: TGTGCCAGCAGCTTGGGCGTGGCCGTCTCCTACGAGCAGTACTTC. It translates to CASSLGVAVSYEQYF.

This clonotype came up many times. The chain joins TRBV6-5 to TRBJ1-5, with 7 bases aligning to TRBD1. The CDR3 contains 13 residues. CDR1 is MNHEY, CDR2 SVGAGI, per germline. V shed 5 bases and J 7 bases; nucleotides not matched to a gene: 5. The chain's CDR3 is CASSRQGRQPQHF. CDR3 nucleotides: TGTGCCAGCAGTCGACAGGGTCGGCAGCCCCAGCATTTT.

This clonotype showed up many times. The chain has TRBV20-1 and TRBJ2-3; 12 bases line up with TRBD2. CDR1 is DFQATT, CDR2 SNEGSKA, per germline (reference sequence). V dropped 6 bases and J dropped 5; count of bases not matched to a gene: 6. This CDR3 is 14 amino acids long. CDR3 protein: CSAKTSGSLDTQYF. The CDR3 DNA is TGCAGTGCCAAGACTAGCGGGAGTTTAGATACGCAGTATTTT.

V gene TRBV6-6 combines with J gene TRBJ1-5, with 8 nucleotides matching TRBD1. After removal of 7 bases from V and 4 bases from J, the junction contained 6 bases not matched to a gene. Germline CDR1 MNHNY, CDR2 SVGAGI (reference sequence). This CDR3 region has 14 residues. This chain's CDR3 is CASINRDRNQPQHF. CDR3 in DNA: TGTGCCAGCATCAACCGGGACAGGAATCAGCCCCAGCATTTT.

V and J are TRBV30 and TRBJ1-2, with D unresolved. The V end was cut by 2 bases, the J end by 5 bases, with 12 bases between. This CDR3 region has 13 residues. Germline CDR1 reads GTSNPN; CDR2 reads SVGIG (reference sequence). The CDR3 DNA sequence: TGTGCCTGGAGTCCTTCGGGTGGATATGGCTACACCTTC. Residues: CAWSPSGGYGYTF.